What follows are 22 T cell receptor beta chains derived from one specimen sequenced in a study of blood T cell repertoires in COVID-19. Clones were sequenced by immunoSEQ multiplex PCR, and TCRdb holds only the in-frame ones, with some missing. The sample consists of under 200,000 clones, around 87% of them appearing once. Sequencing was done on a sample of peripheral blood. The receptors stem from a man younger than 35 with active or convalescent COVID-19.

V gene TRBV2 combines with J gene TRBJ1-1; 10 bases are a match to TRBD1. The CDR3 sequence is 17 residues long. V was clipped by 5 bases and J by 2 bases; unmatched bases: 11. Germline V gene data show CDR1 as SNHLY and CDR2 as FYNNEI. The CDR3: CASSSGGQGKRNTEAFF. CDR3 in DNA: TGTGCCAGCAGTTCGGGGGGACAGGGGAAGAGAAACACTGAAGCTTTCTTT.

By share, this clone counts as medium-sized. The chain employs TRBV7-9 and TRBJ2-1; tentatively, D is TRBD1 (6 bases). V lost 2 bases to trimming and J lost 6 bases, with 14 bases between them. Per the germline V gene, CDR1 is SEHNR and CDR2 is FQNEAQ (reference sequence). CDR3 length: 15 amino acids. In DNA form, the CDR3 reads TGTGCCAGCAGCTTAAGGGGGAACAGGGCCAATGAGCAGTTCTTC. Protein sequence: CASSLRGNRANEQFF.

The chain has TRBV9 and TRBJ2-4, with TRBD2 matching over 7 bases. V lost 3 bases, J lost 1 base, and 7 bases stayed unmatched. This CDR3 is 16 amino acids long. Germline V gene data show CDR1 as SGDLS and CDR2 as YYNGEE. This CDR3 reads CASSAGSGTAKNIQYF. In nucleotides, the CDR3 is TGTGCCAGCAGCGCAGGGAGCGGGACGGCCAAAAACATTCAGTACTTC.

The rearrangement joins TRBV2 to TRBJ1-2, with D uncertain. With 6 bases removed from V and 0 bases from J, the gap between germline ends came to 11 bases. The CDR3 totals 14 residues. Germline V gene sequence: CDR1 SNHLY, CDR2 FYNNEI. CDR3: CASSSYTANYGYTF. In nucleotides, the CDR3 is TGTGCCAGCAGCTCTTACACAGCTAACTATGGCTACACCTTC. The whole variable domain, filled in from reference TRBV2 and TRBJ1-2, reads EPEVTQTPSHQVTQMGQEVILRCVPISNHLYFYWYRQILGQKVEFLVSFYNNEISEKSEIFDDQFSVERPDGSNFTLKIRSTKLEDSAMYFCASSSYTANYGYTFGSGTRLTVV.

The CDR3 nucleotides read TGTGCCAGCAGTGCCTGGGCAGGTCAGCCCCAGCATTTT. This encodes CASSAWAGQPQHF. The chain employs TRBV27 and TRBJ1-5; no definite D call. CDR3 size: 13 residues. With 5 bases removed from V and 6 bases from J, the gap between germline ends came to 11 bases. Germline V CDR1 and CDR2: MNHEY, SMNVEV (reference sequence).

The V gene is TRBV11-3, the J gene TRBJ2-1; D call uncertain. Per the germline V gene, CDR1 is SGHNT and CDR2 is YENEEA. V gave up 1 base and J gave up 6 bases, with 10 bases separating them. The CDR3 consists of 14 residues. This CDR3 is CASSLGASANEQFF. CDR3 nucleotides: TGTGCCAGCAGCTTAGGGGCGTCTGCCAATGAGCAGTTCTTC.

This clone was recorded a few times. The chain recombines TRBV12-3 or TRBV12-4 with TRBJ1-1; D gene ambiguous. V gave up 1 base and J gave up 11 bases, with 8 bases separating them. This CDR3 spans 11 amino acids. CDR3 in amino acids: CASSLGALAFF. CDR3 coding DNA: TGTGCCAGCAGTTTAGGGGCTCTGGCTTTCTTT.

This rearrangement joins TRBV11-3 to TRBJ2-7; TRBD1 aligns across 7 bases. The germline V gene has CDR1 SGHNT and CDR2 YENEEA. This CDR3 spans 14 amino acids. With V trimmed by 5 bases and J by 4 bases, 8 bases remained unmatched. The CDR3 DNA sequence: TGTGCCAGCAGCCCCGGGACAGAACTTTACGAGCAGTACGTC. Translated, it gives CASSPGTELYEQYV.

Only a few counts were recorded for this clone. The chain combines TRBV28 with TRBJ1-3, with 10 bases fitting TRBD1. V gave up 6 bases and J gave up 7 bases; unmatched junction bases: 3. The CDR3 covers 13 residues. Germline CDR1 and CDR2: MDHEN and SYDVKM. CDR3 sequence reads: CASRLTGGNTIYF. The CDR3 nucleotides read TGTGCCAGCAGACTGACAGGGGGCAACACCATATATTTT.

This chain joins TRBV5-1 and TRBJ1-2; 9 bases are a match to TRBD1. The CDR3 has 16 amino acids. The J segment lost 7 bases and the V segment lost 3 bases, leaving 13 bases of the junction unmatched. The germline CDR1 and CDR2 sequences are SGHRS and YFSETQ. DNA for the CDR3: TGCGCCAGCAGCTGTGGCCGGACAGGGGAAGTTTGTGGCTACACCTTC. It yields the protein CASSCGRTGEVCGYTF.

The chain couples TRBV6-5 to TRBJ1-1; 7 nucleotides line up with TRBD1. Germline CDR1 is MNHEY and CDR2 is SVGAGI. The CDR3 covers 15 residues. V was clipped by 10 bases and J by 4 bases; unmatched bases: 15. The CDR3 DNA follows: TGTGCCACCAAAGGGATGACAGGGCGGTCCACTGAAGCTTTCTTT. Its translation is CATKGMTGRSTEAFF.

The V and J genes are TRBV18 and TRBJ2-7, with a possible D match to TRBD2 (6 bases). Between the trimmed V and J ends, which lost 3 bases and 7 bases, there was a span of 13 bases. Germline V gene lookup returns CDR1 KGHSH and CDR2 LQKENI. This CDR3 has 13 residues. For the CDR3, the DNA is TGTGCCAGCTCACCCCAGGGAGGAAGGGAGCAGTACGTC. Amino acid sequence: CASSPQGGREQYV.

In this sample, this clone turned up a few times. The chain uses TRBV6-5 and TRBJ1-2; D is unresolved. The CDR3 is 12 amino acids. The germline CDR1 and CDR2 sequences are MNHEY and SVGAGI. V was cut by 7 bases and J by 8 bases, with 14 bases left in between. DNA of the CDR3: TGTGCCAGCACCGCGGGGTCCTCGGGCTACACCTTC. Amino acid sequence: CASTAGSSGYTF.

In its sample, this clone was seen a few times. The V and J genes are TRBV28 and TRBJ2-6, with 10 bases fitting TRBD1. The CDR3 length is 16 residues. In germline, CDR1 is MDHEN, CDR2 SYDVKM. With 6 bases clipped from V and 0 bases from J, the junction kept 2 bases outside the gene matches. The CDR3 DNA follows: TGTGCCAGCAGGACAGGGGGCTCCTCTGGGGCCAACGTCCTGACTTTC. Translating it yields CASRTGGSSGANVLTF.

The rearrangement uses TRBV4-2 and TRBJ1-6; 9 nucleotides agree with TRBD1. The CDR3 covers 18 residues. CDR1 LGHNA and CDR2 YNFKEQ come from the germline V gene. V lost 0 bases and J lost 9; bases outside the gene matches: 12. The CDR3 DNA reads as TGTGCCAGCAGCCAAGATCTACAGGGACAGGGCAGTTTTTCACCCCTCCACTTT. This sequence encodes CASSQDLQGQGSFSPLHF.

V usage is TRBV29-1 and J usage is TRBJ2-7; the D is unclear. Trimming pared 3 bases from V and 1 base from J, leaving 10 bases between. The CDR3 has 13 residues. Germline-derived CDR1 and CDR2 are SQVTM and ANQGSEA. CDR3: CSVERQNSYEQYF. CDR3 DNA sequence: TGCAGCGTTGAGCGACAAAATTCCTACGAGCAGTACTTC.

The CDR3 reads CSVEPTTGTGEAFF. The CDR3, as DNA: TGCAGCGTTGAACCGACGACAGGGACGGGTGAAGCTTTCTTT. This chain links TRBV29-1 with TRBJ1-1; 7 bases agree with TRBD1. Germline trimming cut 2 bases from V and 7 bases from J; bases unmatched to any gene: 10. The germline gives CDR1 SQVTM, CDR2 ANQGSEA. This CDR3 is 14 amino acids long. The whole variable domain, remainder taken from reference TRBV29-1 and TRBJ1-1, is SAVISQKPSRDICQRGTSLTIQCQVDSQVTMMFWYRQQPGQSLTLIATANQGSEATYESGFVIDKFPISRPNLTFSTLTVSNMSPEDSSIYLCSVEPTTGTGEAFFGQGTRLTVV.

CDR3 loop: CSASGGLAGVTDTQYF. CDR3 bases: TGCAGTGCTAGTGGGGGACTAGCGGGAGTCACAGATACGCAGTATTTT. The chain joins TRBV20-1 to TRBJ2-3, with 14 positions matching TRBD2. The V segment lost 3 bases and the J segment 2 bases; nucleotides outside the gene matches: 4. The CDR3 is made up of 16 amino acids. The germline V gene encodes CDR1 DFQATT and CDR2 SNEGSKA (reference sequence).

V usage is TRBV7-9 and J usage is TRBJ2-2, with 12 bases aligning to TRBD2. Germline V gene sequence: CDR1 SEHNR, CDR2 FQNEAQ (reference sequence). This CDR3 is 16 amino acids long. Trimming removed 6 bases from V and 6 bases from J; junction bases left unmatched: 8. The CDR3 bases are TGTGCCAGCAGTCCCTCACGACTAGCGGGGGCCGGGGAGCTGTTTTTT. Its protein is CASSPSRLAGAGELFF.

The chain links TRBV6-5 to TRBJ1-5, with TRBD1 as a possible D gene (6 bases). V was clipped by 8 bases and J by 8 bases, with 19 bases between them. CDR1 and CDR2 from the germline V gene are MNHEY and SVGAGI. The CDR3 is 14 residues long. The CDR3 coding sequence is TGTGCCAGCGGGAACAGGGTTCCTTCGGAGCCCCAGCATTTT. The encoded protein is CASGNRVPSEPQHF.

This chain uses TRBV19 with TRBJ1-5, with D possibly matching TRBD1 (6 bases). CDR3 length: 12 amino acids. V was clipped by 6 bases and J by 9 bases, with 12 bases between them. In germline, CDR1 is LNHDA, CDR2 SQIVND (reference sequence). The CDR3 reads CASSQGQPPQHF. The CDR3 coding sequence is TGTGCCAGTAGCCAGGGGCAACCGCCCCAGCATTTT.

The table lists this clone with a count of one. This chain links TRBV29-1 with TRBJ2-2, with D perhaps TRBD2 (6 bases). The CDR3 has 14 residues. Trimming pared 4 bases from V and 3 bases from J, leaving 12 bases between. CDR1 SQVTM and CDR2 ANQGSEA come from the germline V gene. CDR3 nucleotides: TGCAGCGTTGCTTTACTAGCTGACACCGGGGAGCTGTTTTTT. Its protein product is CSVALLADTGELFF.